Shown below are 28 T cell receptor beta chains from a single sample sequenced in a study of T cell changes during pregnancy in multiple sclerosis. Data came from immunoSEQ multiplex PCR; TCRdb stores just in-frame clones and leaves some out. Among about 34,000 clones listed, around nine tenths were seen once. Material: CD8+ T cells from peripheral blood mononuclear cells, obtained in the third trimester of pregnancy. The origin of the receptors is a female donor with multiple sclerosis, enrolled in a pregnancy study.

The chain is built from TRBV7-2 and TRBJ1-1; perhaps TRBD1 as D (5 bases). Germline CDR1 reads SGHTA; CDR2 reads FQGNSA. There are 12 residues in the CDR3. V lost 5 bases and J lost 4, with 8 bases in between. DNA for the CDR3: TGTGCCAGCAGCCCCGGGGGCACTGAAGCTTTCTTT. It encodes CASSPGGTEAFF.

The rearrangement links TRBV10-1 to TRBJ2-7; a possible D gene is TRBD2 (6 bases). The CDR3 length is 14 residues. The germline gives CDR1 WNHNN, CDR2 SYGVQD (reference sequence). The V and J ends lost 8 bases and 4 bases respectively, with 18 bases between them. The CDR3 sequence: CASSPGTAFYEQYF. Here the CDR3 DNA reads TGCGCCAGCTCACCTGGGACTGCTTTTTACGAGCAGTACTTC.

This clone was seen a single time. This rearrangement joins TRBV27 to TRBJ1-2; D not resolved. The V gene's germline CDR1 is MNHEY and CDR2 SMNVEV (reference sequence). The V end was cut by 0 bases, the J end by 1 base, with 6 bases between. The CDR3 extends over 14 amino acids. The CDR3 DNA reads TGTGCCAGCAGTTTATCGCGGAGTAACTATGGCTACACCTTC. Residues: CASSLSRSNYGYTF.

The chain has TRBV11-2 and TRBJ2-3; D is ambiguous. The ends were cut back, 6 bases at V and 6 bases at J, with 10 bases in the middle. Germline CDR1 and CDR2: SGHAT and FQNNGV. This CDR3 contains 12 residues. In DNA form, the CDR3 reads TGTGCCAGCAGTACGACTGGCGATACGCAGTATTTT. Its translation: CASSTTGDTQYF.

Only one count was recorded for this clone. The CDR3 loop reads CASSVRDRGDGYTF. DNA of the CDR3: TGTGCCAGCAGCGTAAGGGACAGGGGCGACGGCTACACCTTC. This chain connects TRBV9 to TRBJ1-2; 10 positions match TRBD1. V was clipped by 1 base and J by 8 bases; unmatched bases: 5. The CDR3 has 14 amino acids. Germline V lookup: CDR1 SGDLS, CDR2 YYNGEE. Supplemented by reference TRBV9 and TRBJ1-2, the full variable domain reads DSGVTQTPKHLITATGQRVTLRCSPRSGDLSVYWYQQSLDQGLQFLIQYYNGEERAKGNILERFSAQQFPDLHSELNLSSLELGDSALYFCASSVRDRGDGYTFGSGTRLTVV.

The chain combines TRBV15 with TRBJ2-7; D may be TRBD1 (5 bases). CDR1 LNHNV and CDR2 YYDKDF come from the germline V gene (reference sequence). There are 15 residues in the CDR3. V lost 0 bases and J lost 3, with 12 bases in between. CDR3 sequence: CATSRDRQGGYEQYF. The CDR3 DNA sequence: TGTGCCACCAGCAGAGATCGGCAGGGTGGCTACGAGCAGTACTTC.

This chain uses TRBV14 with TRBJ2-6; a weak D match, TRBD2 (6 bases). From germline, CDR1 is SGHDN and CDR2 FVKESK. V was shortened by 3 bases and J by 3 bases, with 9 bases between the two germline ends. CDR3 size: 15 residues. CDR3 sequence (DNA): TGTGCCAGCAGCCATCGGGGAGGTGGGGCCAACGTCCTGACTTTC. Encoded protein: CASSHRGGGANVLTF.

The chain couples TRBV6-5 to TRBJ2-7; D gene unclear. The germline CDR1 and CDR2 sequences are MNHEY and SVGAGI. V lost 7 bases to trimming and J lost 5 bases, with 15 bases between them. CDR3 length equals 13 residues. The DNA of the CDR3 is TGTGCCAGCACGGCCGACCTCCTAGACGAGCAGTACTTC. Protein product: CASTADLLDEQYF.

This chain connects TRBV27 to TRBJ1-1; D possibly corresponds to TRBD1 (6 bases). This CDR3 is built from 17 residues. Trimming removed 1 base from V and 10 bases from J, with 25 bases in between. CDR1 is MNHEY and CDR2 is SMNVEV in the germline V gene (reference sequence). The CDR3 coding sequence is TGTGCCAGCAGTTTATGGGCCTCCGGACAGCTTAACGTGGTAGCTTTCTTT. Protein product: CASSLWASGQLNVVAFF.

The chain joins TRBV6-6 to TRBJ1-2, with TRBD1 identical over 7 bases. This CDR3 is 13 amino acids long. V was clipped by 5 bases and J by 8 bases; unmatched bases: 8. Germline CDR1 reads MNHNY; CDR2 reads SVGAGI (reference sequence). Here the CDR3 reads CASSETGPWGYTF. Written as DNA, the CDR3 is TGTGCCAGCAGTGAGACAGGGCCCTGGGGCTACACCTTC.

The CDR3 loop reads CASSSLTGQAQYF. The CDR3 bases are TGTGCCAGCTCTTCCCTGACAGGGCAGGCCCAGTACTTC. J is TRBJ2-5 and V is TRBV27; 7 bases line up with TRBD1. This CDR3 has 13 amino acids. J was trimmed by 9 bases and V by 8 bases; bases with no gene match: 12. In germline, CDR1 is MNHEY, CDR2 SMNVEV (reference sequence).

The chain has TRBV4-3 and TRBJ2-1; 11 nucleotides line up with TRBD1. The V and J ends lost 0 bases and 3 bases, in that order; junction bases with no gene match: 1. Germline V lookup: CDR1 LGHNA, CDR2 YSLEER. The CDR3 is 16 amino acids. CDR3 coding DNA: TGCGCCAGCAGCCAAGAGGGGACAGGGGGCTACAATGAGCAGTTCTTC. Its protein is CASSQEGTGGYNEQFF.

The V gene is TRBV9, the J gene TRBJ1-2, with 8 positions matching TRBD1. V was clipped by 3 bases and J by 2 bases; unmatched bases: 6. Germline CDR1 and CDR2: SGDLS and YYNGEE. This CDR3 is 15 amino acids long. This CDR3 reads CASSEGTGWNYGYTF. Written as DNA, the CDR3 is TGTGCCAGCAGCGAGGGGACAGGTTGGAACTATGGCTACACCTTC.

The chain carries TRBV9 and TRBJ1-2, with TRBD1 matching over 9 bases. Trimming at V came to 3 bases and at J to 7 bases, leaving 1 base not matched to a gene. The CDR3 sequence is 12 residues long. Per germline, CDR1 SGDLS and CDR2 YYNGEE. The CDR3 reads CASSGTGAGYTF. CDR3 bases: TGTGCCAGCAGCGGGACAGGGGCTGGCTACACCTTC.

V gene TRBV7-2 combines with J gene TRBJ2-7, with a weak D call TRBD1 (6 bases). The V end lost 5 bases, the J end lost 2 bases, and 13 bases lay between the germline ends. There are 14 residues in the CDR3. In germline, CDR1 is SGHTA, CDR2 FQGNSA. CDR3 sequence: CASSDRNSAYEQYF. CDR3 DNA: TGTGCCAGCAGCGACAGGAACAGCGCCTACGAGCAGTACTTC.

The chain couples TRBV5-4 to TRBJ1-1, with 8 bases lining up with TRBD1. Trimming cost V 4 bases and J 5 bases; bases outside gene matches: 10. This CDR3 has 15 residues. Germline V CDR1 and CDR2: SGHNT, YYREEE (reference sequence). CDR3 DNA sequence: TGTGCCAGCAGCAGGGCCGGGACAGGAGGGACTGAAGCTTTCTTT. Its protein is CASSRAGTGGTEAFF.

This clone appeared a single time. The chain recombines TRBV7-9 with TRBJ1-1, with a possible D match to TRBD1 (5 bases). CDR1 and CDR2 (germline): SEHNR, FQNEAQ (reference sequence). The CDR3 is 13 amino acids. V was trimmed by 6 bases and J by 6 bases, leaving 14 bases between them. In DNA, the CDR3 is TGTGCCAGCAGGCCCAATGGGGCCGCTGAAGCTTTCTTT. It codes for CASRPNGAAEAFF.

The CDR3 is CASSSSGTEAFF. The CDR3 DNA reads TGTGCCAGCAGCTCATCCGGGACAGAAGCTTTCTTT. The rearrangement uses TRBV13 and TRBJ1-1, with a tentative D call TRBD1 (6 bases). Trimming took 4 bases from V and 8 from J, leaving 11 bases between them. The CDR3 consists of 12 residues. CDR1 and CDR2 (germline): PRHDT, FYEKMQ (reference sequence).

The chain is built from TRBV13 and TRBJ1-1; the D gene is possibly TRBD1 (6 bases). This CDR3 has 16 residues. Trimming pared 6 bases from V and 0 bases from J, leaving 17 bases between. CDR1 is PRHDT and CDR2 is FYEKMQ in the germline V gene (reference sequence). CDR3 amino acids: CASSSRKDSLNTEAFF. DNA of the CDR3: TGTGCCAGCAGTTCACGCAAGGACAGCTTGAACACTGAAGCTTTCTTT.

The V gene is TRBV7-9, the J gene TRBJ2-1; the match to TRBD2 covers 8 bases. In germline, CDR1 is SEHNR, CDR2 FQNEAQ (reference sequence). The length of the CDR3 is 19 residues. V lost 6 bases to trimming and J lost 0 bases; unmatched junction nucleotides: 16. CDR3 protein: CASSSNSGVSPSSYNEQFF. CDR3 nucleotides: TGTGCCAGCAGTTCCAATAGCGGGGTGTCACCGAGCTCCTACAATGAGCAGTTCTTC.

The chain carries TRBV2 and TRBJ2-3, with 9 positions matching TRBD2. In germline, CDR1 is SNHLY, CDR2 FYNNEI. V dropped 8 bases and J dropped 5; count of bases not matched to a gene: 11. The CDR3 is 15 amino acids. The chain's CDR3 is CASGKRGAWGDTQYF. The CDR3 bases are TGTGCCAGCGGCAAGCGGGGGGCCTGGGGAGATACGCAGTATTTT.

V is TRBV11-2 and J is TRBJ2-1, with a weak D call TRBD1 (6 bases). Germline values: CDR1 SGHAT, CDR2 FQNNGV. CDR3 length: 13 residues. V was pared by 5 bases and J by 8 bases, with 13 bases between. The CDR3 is CASSPGAGDEQFF. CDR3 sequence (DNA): TGTGCCAGCAGCCCAGGGGCCGGGGATGAGCAGTTCTTC.

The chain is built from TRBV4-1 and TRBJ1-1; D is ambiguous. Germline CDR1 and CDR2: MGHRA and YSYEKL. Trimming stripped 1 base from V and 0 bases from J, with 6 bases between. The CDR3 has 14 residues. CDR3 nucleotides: TGCGCCAGCAGCCAAGCCCGTGTGAACACTGAAGCTTTCTTT. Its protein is CASSQARVNTEAFF.

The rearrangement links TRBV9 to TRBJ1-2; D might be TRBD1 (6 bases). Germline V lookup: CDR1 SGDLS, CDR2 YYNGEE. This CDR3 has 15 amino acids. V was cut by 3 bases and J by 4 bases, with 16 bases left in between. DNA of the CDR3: TGTGCCAGCAGCGACACCGGACAGACCCTCTATGGCTACACCTTC. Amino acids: CASSDTGQTLYGYTF.

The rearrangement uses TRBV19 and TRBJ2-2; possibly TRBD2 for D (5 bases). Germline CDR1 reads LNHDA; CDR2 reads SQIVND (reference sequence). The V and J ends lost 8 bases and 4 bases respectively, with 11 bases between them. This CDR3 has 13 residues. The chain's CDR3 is CASFPSGTGELFF. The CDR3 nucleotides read TGTGCCAGTTTCCCAAGCGGCACCGGGGAGCTGTTTTTT.

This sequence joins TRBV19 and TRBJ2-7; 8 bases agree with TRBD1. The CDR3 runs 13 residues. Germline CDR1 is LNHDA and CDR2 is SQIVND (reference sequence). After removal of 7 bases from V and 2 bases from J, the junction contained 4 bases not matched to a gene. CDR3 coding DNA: TGTGCCAGTACCTCGGACAGGGCCTACGAGCAGTACTTC. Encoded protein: CASTSDRAYEQYF.

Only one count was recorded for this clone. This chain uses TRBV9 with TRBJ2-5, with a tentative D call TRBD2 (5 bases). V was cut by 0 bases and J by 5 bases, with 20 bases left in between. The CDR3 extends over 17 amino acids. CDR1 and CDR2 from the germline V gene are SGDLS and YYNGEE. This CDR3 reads CASSVGEATTLRETQYF. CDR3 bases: TGTGCCAGCAGCGTAGGAGAGGCGACTACGCTGCGGGAGACCCAGTACTTC.

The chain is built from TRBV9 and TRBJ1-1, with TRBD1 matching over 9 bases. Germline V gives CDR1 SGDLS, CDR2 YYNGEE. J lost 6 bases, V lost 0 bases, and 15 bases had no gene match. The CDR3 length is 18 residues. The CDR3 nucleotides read TGTGCCAGCAGCGTAGGTCGGGACAGGGCAGAGGCCTTGGCTGAAGCTTTCTTT. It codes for CASSVGRDRAEALAEAFF.